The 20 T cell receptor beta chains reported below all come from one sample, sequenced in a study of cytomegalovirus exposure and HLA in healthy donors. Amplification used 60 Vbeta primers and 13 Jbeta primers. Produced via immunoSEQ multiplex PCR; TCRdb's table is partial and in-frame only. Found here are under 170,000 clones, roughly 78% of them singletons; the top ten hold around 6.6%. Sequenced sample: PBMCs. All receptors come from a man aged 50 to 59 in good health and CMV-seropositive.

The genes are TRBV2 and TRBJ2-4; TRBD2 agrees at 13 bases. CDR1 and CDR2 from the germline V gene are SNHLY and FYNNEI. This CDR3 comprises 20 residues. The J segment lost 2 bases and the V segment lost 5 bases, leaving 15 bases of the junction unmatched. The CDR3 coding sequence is TGTGCCAGCAGTATAGCCTTGACTAGCGGGAGGCGCGGCCCCAAAAACATTCAGTACTTC. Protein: CASSIALTSGRRGPKNIQYF.

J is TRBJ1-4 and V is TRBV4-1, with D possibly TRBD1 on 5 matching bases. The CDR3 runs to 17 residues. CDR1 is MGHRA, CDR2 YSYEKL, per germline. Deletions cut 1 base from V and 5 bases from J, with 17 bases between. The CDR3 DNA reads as TGCGCCAGCAGCCAAGTGGGGGGGGGAACTTTGAATGAAAAACTGTTTTTT. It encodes CASSQVGGGTLNEKLFF.

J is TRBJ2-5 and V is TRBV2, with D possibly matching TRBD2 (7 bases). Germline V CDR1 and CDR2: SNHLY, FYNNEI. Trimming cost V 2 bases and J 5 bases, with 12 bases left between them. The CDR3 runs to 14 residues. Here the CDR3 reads CASSEWGGLETQYF. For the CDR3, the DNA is TGTGCCAGCAGTGAATGGGGGGGGCTGGAGACCCAGTACTTC.

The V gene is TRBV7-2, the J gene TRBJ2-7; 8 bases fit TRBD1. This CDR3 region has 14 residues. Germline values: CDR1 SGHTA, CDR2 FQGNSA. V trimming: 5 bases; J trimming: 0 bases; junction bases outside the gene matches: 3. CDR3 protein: CASSRDRHSYEQYF. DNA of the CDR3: TGTGCCAGCAGCAGGGACAGGCACTCCTACGAGCAGTACTTC.

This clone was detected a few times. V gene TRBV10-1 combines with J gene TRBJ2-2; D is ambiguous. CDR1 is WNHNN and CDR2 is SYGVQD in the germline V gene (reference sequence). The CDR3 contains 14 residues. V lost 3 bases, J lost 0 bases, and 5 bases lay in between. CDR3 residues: CASSDVSNTGELFF. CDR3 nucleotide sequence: TGCGCCAGCAGTGACGTCTCGAACACCGGGGAGCTGTTTTTT.

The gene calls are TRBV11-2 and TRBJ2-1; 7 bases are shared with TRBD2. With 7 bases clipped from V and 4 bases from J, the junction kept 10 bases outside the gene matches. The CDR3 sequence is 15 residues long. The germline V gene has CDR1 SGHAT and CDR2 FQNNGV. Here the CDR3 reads CASTFRLAEYNEQFF. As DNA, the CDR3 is TGTGCCAGCACCTTCAGGCTAGCGGAATACAATGAGCAGTTCTTC. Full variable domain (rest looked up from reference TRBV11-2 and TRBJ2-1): EAGVAQSPRYKIIEKRQSVAFWCNPISGHATLYWYQQILGQGPKLLIQFQNNGVVDDSQLPKDRFSAERLKGVDSTLKIQPAKLEDSAVYLCASTFRLAEYNEQFFGPGTRLTVL.

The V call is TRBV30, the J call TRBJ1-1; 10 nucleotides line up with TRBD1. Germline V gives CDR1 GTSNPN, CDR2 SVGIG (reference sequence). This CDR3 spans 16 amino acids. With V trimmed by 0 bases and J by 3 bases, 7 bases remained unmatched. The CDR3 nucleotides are TGTGCCTGGAGTGTACGGCTAGGACAGGGGGACACTGAAGCTTTCTTT. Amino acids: CAWSVRLGQGDTEAFF.

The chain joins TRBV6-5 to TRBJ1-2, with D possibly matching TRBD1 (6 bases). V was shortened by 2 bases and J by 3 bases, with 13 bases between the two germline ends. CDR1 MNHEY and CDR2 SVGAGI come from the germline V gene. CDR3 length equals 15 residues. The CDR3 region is CASSYRTGQDYGYTF. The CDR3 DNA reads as TGTGCCAGCAGTTACAGAACAGGGCAGGACTATGGCTACACCTTC.

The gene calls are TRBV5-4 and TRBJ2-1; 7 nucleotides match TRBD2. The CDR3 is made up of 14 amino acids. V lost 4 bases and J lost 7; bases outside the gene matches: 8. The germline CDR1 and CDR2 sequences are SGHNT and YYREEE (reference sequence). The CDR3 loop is CASSPWGGVNEQFF. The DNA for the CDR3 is TGTGCCAGCAGCCCTTGGGGGGGGGTGAATGAGCAGTTCTTC.

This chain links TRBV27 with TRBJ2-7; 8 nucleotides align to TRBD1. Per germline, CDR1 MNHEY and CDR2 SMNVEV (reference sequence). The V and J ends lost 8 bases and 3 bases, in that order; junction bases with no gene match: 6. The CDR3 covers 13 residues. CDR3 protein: CASGLDRGYEQYF. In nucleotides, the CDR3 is TGTGCCAGCGGCCTAGACAGGGGCTACGAGCAGTACTTC.

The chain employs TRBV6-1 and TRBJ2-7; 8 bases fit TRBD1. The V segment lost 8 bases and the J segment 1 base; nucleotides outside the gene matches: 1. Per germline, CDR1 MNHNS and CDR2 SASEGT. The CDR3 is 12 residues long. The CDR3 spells CASGTGSYEQYF. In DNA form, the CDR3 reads TGTGCCAGCGGGACAGGATCCTACGAGCAGTACTTC.

The CDR3 nucleotides read TGTGCCAGCAGTTCACAGGGGTCCTATGGCTACACCTTC. Encoded protein: CASSSQGSYGYTF. The rearrangement joins TRBV6-1 to TRBJ1-2, with 7 bases that match TRBD1. From germline, CDR1 is MNHNS and CDR2 SASEGT. V dropped 5 bases and J dropped 4; count of bases not matched to a gene: 4. The CDR3 has 13 amino acids.

The CDR3 protein is CSVDWSPANEQFF. The CDR3 DNA sequence: TGCAGCGTTGACTGGAGCCCAGCCAATGAGCAGTTCTTC. The rearrangement joins TRBV29-1 to TRBJ2-1; D remains unclear. V lost 3 bases and J 6 bases, leaving 12 bases between the germline ends. The CDR3 spans 13 residues. In germline, CDR1 is SQVTM, CDR2 ANQGSEA.

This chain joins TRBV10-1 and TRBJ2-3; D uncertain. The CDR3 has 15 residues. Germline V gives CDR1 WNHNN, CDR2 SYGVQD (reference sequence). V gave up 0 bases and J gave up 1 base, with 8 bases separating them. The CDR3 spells CASSESISGTDTQYF. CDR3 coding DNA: TGCGCCAGCAGTGAGTCGATCAGCGGCACAGATACGCAGTATTTT.

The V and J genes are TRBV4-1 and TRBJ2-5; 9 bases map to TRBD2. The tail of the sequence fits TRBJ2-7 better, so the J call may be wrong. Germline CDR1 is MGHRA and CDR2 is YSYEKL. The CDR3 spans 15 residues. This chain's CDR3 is CASSQEIAGDFEQYF. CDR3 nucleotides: TGCGCCAGCAGCCAAGAAATAGCGGGAGATTTCGAGCAGTACTTC.

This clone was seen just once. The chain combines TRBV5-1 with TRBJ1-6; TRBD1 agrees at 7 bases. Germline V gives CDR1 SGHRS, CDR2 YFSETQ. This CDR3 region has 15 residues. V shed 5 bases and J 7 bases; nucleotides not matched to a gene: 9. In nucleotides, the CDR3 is TGCGCCAGCAGTCCCGTCGGGACAGCAAATTCACCCCTCCACTTT. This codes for CASSPVGTANSPLHF.

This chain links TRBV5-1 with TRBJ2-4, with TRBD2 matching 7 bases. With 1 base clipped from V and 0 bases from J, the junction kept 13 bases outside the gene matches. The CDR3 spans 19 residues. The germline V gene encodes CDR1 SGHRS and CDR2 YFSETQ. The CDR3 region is CASSLLPRIAGLAKNIQYF. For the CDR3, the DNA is TGCGCCAGCAGCTTGCTCCCTCGGATAGCGGGCCTAGCCAAAAACATTCAGTACTTC.

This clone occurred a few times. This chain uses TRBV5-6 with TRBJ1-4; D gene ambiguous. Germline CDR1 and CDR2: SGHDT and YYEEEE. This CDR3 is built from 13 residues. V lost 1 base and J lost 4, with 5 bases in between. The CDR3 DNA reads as TGTGCCAGCAGCTTGTACAGTAATGAAAAACTGTTTTTT. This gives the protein CASSLYSNEKLFF.

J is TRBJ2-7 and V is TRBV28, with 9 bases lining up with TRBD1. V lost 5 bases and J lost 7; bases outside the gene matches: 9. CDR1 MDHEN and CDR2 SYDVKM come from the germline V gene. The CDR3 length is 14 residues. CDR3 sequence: CASSANRGRWEQYF. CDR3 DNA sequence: TGTGCCAGCAGTGCCAACAGGGGGCGGTGGGAGCAGTACTTC.

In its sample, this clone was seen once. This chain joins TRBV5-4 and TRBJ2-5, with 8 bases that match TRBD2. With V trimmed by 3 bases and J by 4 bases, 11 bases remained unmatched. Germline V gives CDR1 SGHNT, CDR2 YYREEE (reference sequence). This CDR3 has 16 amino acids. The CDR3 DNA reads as TGTGCCAGCAGCTCCCGAGCGGGAGACGCTTCAGAGACCCAGTACTTC. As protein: CASSSRAGDASETQYF. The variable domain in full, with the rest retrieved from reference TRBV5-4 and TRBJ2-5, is ETGVTQSPTHLIKTRGQQVTLRCSSQSGHNTVSWYQQALGQGPQFIFQYYREEENGRGNFPPRFSGLQFPNYSSELNVNALELDDSALYLCASSSRAGDASETQYFGPGTRLLVL.